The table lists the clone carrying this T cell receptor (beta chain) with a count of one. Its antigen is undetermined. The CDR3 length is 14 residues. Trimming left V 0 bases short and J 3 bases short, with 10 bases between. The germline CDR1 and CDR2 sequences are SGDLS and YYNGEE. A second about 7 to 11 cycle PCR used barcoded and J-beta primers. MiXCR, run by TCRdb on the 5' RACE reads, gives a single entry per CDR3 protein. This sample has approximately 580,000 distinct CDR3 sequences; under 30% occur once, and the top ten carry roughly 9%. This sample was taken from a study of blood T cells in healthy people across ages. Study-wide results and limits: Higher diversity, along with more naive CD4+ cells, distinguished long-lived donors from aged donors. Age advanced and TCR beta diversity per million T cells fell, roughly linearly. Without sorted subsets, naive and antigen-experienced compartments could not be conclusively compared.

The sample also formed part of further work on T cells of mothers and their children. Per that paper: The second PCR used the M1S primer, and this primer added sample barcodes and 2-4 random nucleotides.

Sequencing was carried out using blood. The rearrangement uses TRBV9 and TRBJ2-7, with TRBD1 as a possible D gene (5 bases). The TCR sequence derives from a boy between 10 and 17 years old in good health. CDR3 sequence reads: CASSVAPDNYEQYF. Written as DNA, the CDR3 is TGTGCCAGCAGCGTAGCTCCGGACAACTACGAGCAGTACTTC.